The sequence of this T cell receptor delta chain was determined in a study of DNA immune sequencing with unique molecular identifiers (dated by TCRdb to the early 2020s). Regarding the complete study: Using immunomagnetic cell separation, gammadelta T cells were enriched from buffy coats, and the genomic DNA of these cells was sequenced. For the enriched versus non-enriched comparison, 100 ng enriched gammadelta T-cell DNA and approximately 1 ug non-enriched PBMC DNA were sequenced. The method was validated on synthetic reference molecules and on blood samples from healthy individuals. An ultrasensitive DNA-based TRD repertoire sequencing method using PCR-introduced unique molecular identifiers was developed and validated in the study. Donors were healthy individuals, with approximately ten donors profiled from sorted peripheral blood gammadelta T cells. Fluorescence-activated cell sorting was used to enrich gammadelta T cells from the PBMC of about ten healthy people. Points the paper makes about the study in general: TRD repertoire diversity differed among healthy donors, and several donors were highly oligoclonal, with the top 5 clonotypes making up more than half of productive molecules. Among clonotypes in healthy donors, TRDV2 paired with TRDJ1 was identified as the most common TRD rearrangement. The primer-based approach is unable to detect novel TRD sequences that the primers do not target.

Library prep was done by multiplex PCR. A 32-plex assay with primers for all 8 TRDV and 4 TRDJ genes covering the CDR3 was used to amplify genomic DNA. A 12-nucleotide UMI was introduced during 3 to 4 barcoding PCR cycles, after which a second PCR was performed with Illumina adapter primers. Libraries were purified with AMPure XP beads and quality-checked on a Fragment Analyzer with the HS NGS Fragment kit. An Illumina MiniSeq mid-output kit with about 18% PhiX and 150 cycles of paired-end reads was used for sequencing. Regarding the original processing steps: MIGEC version 1.2.9 was used to process the reads, grouping reads by UMI and building error-corrected consensus sequences. Post-processing used modified VDJtools version 1.2.1 scripts and the tcR R package. With CATT, TCRdb called clones again from the public reads; duplicate DNA rows were later joined. TCRdb, not the original authors, processed these V and J calls. This sample has some 2,100 delta-chain clones in its table, and around 15% of those were observed once. The ten largest clonotypes hold 45% to 55% of the sample.

Taking its sample share into account, this clone is medium-sized (0.01 to 0.1%). Which antigen it targets is not known. Per-base qualities were not stored, and no clone one base away is much larger. The CDR3 goes from the cysteine to the phenylalanine over 17 residues. The read is trimmed to its CDR3 DNA, 51 bases read in frame from base 1. The junction shows trimming of 3 bases on V and 0 bases on J, plus 19 bases between the germline ends. CDR1 and CDR2, looked up from the germline V gene, are GEAIGNYY and EKD. The material sequenced was gamma-delta T cells enriched from blood buffy coat, or unenriched PBMCs (not recorded which). The receptor was derived from a human donor in good health. This receptor chain uses TRDV2 and TRDJ1; the D gene is perhaps TRDD3, from 6 matching bases. The CDR3 corresponds to CACDPVLGRPYTDKLIF. In nucleotides, the sequence is TGTGCCTGTGACCCAGTACTGGGTCGCCCTTACACCGATAAACTCATCTTT.